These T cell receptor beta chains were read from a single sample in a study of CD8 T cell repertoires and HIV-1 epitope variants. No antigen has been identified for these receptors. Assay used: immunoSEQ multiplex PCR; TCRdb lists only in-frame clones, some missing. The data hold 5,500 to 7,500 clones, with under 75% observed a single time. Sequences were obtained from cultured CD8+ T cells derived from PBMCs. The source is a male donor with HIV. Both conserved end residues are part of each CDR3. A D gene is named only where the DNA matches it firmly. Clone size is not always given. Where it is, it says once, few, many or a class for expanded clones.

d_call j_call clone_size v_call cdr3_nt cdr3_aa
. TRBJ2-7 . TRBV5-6 TGTGCCAGCCGGTGGTCCACCTACGAGCAGTACTTC CASRWSTYEQYF
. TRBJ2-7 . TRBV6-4 TGTGCCAGCAGTTCAGATGTCTCGGCCTACGAGCAGTACTTC CASSSDVSAYEQYF
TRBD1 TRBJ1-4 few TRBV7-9 TGTGCCAGCAGCTTTCCGGGACAGCCTAATGAAAAACTGTTTTTT CASSFPGQPNEKLFF
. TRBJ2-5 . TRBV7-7 TGTGCCAGCAGCTTTTCCGGGGGCCAAGAGACCCAGTACTTC CASSFSGGQETQYF
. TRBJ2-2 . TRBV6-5 TGTGCCAGCAGTTACTCCACCCAATCCGAGCTGTTTTTT CASSYSTQSELFF
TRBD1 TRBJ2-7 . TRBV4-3 TGCGCCAGCAGCCTATCCGACAGGGGGGAACGCGAGCAGTACTTC CASSLSDRGEREQYF
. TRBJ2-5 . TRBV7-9 TGTGCCAGCAGCTCCCTAGGTTTCGATGAGACCCAGTACTTC CASSSLGFDETQYF
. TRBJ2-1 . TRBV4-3 TGCGCCAGCAGCCAAGATCTTTGGGACAATGAGCAGTTCTTC CASSQDLWDNEQFF
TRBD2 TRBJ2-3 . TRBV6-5 TGTGCCAGCAGAATAGCGGGAAGCACAGATACGCAGTATTTT CASRIAGSTDTQYF
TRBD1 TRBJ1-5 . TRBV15 TGTGCCACCAGCAGAGATGACAGGGTAGATCAGCCCCAGCATTTT CATSRDDRVDQPQHF
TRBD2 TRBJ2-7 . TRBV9 TGTGCCAGCAGCGTATCGGGAGGGGAGGTGCAGTACTTC CASSVSGGEVQYF
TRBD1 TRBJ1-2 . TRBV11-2 TGTGCCAGCAGCCCTTGGGACAGCTCTAACTATGGCTACACCTTC CASSPWDSSNYGYTF
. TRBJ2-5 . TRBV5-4 TGTGCCAGCAGCGCCAACCAGGGGAATGGGGAGACCCAGTACTTC CASSANQGNGETQYF
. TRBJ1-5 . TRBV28 TGTGCCAGCAGTATCAGGACAGGCAATCAGCCCCAGCATTTT CASSIRTGNQPQHF
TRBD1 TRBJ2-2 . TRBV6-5 TGTGCCAGCAGTTCCTCGACAGGGACGAACACCGGGGAGCTGTTTTTT CASSSSTGTNTGELFF
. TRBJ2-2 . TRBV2 TGTGCCAGCAGTGATACCCGAACCGGGGAGCTGTTTTTT CASSDTRTGELFF
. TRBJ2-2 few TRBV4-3 TGCGCCAGCAGCCAAGTCCCCTTCCGAGGGGGAGCCGGGGAGCTGTTTTTT CASSQVPFRGGAGELFF
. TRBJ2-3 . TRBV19 TGTGCCAGTAGTAGCAGGCGGGGGCAAGAGACAGATACGCAGTATTTT CASSSRRGQETDTQYF
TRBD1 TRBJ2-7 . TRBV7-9 TGTGCCAGCAGCTTAGCACAGGGGGCAGGGGAGCAGTACTTC CASSLAQGAGEQYF
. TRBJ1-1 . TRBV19 TGTGCCAGTAGCCTTTCAGGACTGGGGACTGAAGCTTTCTTT CASSLSGLGTEAFF
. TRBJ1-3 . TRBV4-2 TGTGCCAGCAGCCAAGACAGGAGCTCTGGAAACACCATATATTTT CASSQDRSSGNTIYF
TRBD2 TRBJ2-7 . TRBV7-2 TGTGCCAGCAGCTTATCGGCGGGGGTCCACGAGCAGTACTTC CASSLSAGVHEQYF
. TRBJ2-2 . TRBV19 TGTGCCAGTAGTCCGCACACTGGCACCGGGGAGCTGTTTTTT CASSPHTGTGELFF
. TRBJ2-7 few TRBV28 TGTGCCAGCAGTGGACTCGTAACCTACGAGCAGTACTTC CASSGLVTYEQYF
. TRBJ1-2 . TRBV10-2 TGCGCCAGCAGTGGCCCCGGGACGGACTATGGCTACACCTTC CASSGPGTDYGYTF
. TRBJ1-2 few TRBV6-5 TGTGCCAGCAGTTACATGTGGTCAGATGGCTACACCTTC CASSYMWSDGYTF
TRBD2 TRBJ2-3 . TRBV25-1 TGTGCCAGCAGTGCTAGCGGGGGCTCAGATACGCAGTATTTT CASSASGGSDTQYF
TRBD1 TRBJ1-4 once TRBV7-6 TGTGCCAGCAGCGGCGGACAGGGGATCGATGAAAAACTGTTTTTT CASSGGQGIDEKLFF
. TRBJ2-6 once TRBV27 TGTGCCAGCACCCCCGGGCTCTCTGGGGCCAACGTCCTGACTTTC CASTPGLSGANVLTF
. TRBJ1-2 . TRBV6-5 TGTGCCAGCAGTTACGGGACGGGGAACTATGGCTACACCTTC CASSYGTGNYGYTF
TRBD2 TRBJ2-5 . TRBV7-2 TGTGCCAGCAGCCCAGGAAATAGCGGGGAAGAGACCCAGTACTTC CASSPGNSGEETQYF
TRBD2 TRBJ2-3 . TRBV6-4 TGTGCCAGCAGTGACGGACTAGCGGGGGGGCATACGCAGTATTTT CASSDGLAGGHTQYF
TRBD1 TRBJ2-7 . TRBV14 TGTGCCAGCAGCCAAGATTCTACCGTGGGACAGGGCTACGAGCAGTACTTC CASSQDSTVGQGYEQYF
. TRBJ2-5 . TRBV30 TGTGCCTGTAAAGGGACCGGGGAGACCCAGTACTTC CACKGTGETQYF
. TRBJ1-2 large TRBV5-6 TGTGCCAGCAGCCCTTGGCCGGTAGAATTGGACTATGGCTACACCTTC CASSPWPVELDYGYTF
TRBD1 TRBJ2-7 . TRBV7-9 TGTGCCAGCAGCTTAAAGTTTGGGCAGGGGGCCCACGAGCAGTACTTC CASSLKFGQGAHEQYF
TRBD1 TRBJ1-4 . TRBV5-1 TGCGCCAGCAGCTCGACAGGGGCAACTAATGAAAAACTGTTTTTT CASSSTGATNEKLFF
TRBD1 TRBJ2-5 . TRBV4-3 TGCGCCAGCAGCCAATCTCCGGGACAGGGGGTCCAAGAGACCCAGTACTTC CASSQSPGQGVQETQYF
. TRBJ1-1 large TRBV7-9 TGTGCCAGCAGCCCCCGGGGGATGGGGGCATCGAGAACTGAAGCTTTCTTT CASSPRGMGASRTEAFF
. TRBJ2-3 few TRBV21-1 TGTGCCAGCAGTTCTAGCGGATCGGGCACAGATACGCAGTATTTT CASSSSGSGTDTQYF
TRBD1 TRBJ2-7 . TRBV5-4 TGTGCCAGCAGCCGTCGACAGGGGAACGAGCAGTACTTC CASSRRQGNEQYF
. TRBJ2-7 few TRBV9 TGTGCCAGCAGCGACGACTACCTTGGGAACTACGAGCAGTACTTC CASSDDYLGNYEQYF
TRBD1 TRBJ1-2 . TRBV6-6 TGTGCCAGCAGTTTACAGGGGGACGGTGGCTACACCTTC CASSLQGDGGYTF
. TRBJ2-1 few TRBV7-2 TGTGCCAGCAGCTTAGCAGGGCCCCCCAATGAGCAGTTCTTC CASSLAGPPNEQFF
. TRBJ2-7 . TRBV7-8 TGTGCCAGCAGCCCAAGGGCGGGGCACTACGAGCAGTACTTC CASSPRAGHYEQYF
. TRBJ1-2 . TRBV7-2 TGTGCCAGCAGCTTGGGGGGCTCCTATGGCTACACCTTC CASSLGGSYGYTF
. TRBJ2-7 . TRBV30 TGTGCCTGGAGTGTGGGCAGCTCCTACGAGCAGTACTTC CAWSVGSSYEQYF
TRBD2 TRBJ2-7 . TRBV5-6 TGTGCCAGCAGCGCGGGACTAGGTTCCTCCGAGCAGTACTTC CASSAGLGSSEQYF
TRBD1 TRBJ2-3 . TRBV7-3 TGTGCCAGCAGCCCAGGACAGGGCAACACAGATACGCAGTATTTT CASSPGQGNTDTQYF
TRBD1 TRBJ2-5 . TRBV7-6 TGTGCCAGCAGCTTATACGGACAGGGAAACGTACCCTACCAAGAGACCCAGTACTTC CASSLYGQGNVPYQETQYF
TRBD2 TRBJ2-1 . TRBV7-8 TGTGCCAGCAGCGCCGGGACTAGTTACAATGAGCAGTTCTTC CASSAGTSYNEQFF
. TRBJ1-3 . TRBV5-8 TGTGCCAGCAGCTTTCTAGTTTCTTCCTCTGGAAACACCATATATTTT CASSFLVSSSGNTIYF
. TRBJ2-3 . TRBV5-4 TGTGCCAGCAGCTTCTTACTCGGGCCCAAAGCCACAGATACGCAGTATTTT CASSFLLGPKATDTQYF
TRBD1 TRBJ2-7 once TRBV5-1 TGCGCCAGCAGCAAGCAACCCGGGACAGGGACACCCTACGAGCAGTACTTC CASSKQPGTGTPYEQYF
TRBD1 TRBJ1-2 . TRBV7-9 TGTGCCAGCAGTTCGCCGGGACAGACCGGCTACACCTTC CASSSPGQTGYTF
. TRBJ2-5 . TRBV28 TGTGCCAGCAGCCCAGGACAGCTTCAAGAGACCCAGTACTTC CASSPGQLQETQYF